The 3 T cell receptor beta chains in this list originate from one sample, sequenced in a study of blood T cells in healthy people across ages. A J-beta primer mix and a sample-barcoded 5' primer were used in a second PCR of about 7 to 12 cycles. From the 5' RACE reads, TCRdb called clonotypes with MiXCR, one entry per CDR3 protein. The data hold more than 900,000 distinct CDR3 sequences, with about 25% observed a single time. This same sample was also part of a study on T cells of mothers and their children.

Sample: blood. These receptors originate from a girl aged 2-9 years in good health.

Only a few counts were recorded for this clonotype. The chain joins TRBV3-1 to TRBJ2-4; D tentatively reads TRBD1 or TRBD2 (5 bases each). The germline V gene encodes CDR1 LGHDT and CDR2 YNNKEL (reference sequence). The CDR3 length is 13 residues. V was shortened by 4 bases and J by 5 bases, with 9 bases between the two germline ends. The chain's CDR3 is CASSRGVENIQYF. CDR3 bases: TGTGCCAGCAGCCGAGGGGTGGAAAACATTCAGTACTTC. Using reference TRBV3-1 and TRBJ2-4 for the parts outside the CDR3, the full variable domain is DTAVSQTPKYLVTQMGNDKSIKCEQNLGHDTMYWYKQDSKKFLKIMFSYNNKELIINETVPNRFSPKSPDKAHLNLHINSLELGDSAVYFCASSRGVENIQYFGAGTRLSVL.

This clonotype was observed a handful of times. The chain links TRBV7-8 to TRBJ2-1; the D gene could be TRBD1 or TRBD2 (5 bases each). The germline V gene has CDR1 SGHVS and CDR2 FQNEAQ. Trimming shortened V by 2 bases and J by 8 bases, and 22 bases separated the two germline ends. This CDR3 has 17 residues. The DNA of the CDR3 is TGTGCCAGCAGCTTAAAACGGGACGCTAGGCGTTCCCATGAGCAGTTCTTC. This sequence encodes CASSLKRDARRSHEQFF.

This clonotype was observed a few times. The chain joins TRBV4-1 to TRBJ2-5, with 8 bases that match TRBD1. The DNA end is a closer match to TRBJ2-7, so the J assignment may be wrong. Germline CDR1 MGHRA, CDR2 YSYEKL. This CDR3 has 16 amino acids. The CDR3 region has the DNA TGCGCCAGCAGCCACAGACAGGGGATGGAAATGTACGAGCAGTACTTC. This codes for CASSHRQGMEMYEQYF.